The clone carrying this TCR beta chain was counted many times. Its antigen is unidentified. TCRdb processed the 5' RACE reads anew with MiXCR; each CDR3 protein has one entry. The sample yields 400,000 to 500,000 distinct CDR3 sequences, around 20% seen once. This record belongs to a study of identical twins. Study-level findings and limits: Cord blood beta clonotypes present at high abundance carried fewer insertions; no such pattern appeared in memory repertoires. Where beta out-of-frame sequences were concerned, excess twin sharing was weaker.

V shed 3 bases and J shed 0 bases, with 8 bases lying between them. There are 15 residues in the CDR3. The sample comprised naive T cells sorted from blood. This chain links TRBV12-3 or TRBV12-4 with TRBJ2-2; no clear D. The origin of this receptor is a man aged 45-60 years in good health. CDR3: CASSFLGPNTGELFF. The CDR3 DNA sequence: TGTGCCAGCAGTTTTTTAGGGCCGAACACCGGGGAGCTGTTTTTT.